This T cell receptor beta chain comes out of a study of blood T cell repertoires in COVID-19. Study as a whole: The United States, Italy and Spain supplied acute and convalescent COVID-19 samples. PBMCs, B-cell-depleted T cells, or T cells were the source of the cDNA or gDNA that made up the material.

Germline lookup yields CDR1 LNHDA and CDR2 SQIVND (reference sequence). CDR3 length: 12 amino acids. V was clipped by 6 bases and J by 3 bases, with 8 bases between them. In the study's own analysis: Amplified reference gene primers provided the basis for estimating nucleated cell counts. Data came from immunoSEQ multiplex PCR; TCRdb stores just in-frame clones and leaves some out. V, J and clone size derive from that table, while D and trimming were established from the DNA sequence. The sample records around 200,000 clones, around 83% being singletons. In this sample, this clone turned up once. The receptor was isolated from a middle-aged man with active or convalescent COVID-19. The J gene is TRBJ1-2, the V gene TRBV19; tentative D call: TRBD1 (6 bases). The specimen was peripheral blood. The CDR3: CASRNRDYGYTF. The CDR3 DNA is TGTGCCAGTAGAAACAGGGACTATGGCTACACCTTC.